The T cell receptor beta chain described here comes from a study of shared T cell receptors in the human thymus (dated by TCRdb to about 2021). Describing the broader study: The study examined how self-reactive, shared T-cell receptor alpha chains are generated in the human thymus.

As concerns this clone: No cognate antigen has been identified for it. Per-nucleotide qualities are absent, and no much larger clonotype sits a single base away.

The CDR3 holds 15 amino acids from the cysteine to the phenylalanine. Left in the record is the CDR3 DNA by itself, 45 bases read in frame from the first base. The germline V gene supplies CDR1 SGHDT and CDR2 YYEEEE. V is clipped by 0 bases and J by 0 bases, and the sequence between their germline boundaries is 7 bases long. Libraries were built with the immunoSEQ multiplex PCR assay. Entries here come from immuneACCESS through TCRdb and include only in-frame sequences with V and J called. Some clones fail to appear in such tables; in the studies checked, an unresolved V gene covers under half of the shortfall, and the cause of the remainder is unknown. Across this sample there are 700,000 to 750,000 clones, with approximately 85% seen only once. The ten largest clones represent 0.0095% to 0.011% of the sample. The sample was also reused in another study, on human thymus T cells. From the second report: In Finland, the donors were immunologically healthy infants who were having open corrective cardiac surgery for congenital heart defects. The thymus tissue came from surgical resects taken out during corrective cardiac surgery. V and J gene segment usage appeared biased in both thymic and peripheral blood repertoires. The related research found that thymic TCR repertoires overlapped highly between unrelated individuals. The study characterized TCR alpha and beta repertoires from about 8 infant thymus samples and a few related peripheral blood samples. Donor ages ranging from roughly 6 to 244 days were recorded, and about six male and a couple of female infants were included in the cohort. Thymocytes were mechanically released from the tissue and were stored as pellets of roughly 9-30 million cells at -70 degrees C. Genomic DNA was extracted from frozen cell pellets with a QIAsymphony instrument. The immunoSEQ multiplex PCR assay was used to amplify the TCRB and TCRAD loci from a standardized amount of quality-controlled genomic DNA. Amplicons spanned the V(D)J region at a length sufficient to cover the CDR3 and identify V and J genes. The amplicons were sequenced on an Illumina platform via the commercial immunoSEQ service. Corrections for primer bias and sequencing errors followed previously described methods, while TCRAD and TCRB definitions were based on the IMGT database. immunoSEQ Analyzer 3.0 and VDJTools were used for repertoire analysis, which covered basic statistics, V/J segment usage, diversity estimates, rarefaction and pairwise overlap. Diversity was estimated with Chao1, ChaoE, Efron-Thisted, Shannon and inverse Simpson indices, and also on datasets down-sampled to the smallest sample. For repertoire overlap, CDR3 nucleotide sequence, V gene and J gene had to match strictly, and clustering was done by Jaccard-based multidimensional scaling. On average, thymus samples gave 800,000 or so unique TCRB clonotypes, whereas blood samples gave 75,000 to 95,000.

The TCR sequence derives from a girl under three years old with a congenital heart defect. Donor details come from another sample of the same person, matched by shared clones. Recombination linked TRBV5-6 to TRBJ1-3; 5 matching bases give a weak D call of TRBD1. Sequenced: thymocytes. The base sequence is TGTGCCAGCAGCTTGGACAGGTTCTCTGGAAACACCATATATTTT. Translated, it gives CASSLDRFSGNTIYF.